Listed below are T cell receptor beta chains from one sample, sequenced in a study of OX40 agonist ivuxolimab in advanced cancers. Here immunoSEQ multiplex PCR was the method, and the copy in TCRdb shows in-frame clones only, minus some. There are over 50,000 clones in the sample; around nine tenths occur only once, and 1.5% lies in the top ten. The source was CD4+ or CD8+ T cells sorted from blood, collected in a trial of the OX40 agonist ivuxolimab. These receptors were obtained from an adult with an advanced solid tumor such as melanoma, head and neck, liver or kidney cancer. The CDR3 runs from the conserved cysteine through the conserved F or W. Fields, in order: D gene, J gene, V gene, clone size, CDR3 protein, CDR3 DNA. D genes are given only for firm matches. Some rows have no size entry. The others give once, few or many, or a class for an expanded clone.

d_gene: TRBD1
j_gene: TRBJ1-5
v_gene: TRBV27
abundance: NA
CDR3aa: CASGQGVFQPQHF
CDR3nt: TGTGCCAGCGGACAGGGAGTCTTTCAGCCCCAGCATTTT

d_gene: TRBD2
j_gene: TRBJ2-3
v_gene: TRBV5-5
abundance: NA
CDR3aa: CASSLVASGGTDTQYF
CDR3nt: TGTGCCAGCAGCTTGGTGGCTAGCGGGGGCACAGATACGCAGTATTTT

d_gene: NA
j_gene: TRBJ2-3
v_gene: TRBV6-5
abundance: NA
CDR3aa: CASSRQFTSTDTQYF
CDR3nt: TGTGCCAGCAGCCGACAGTTTACTAGCACAGATACGCAGTATTTT

d_gene: NA
j_gene: TRBJ1-5
v_gene: TRBV21-1
abundance: NA
CDR3aa: CASSKEWGLGNQPQHF
CDR3nt: NA

d_gene: NA
j_gene: TRBJ2-7
v_gene: TRBV5-6
abundance: NA
CDR3aa: CASSLYSGSVEQYF
CDR3nt: TGTGCCAGCAGCTTGTATTCCGGGTCTGTCGAGCAGTACTTC

d_gene: NA
j_gene: TRBJ1-2
v_gene: TRBV14
abundance: once
CDR3aa: CASSQEVGYSSYGYTF
CDR3nt: TGTGCCAGCAGCCAAGAAGTAGGATATTCCTCCTATGGCTACACCTTC

d_gene: TRBD1
j_gene: TRBJ1-2
v_gene: TRBV19
abundance: NA
CDR3aa: CASTGGQETYGYTF
CDR3nt: TGTGCCAGTACCGGCGGACAGGAGACATATGGCTACACCTTC

d_gene: NA
j_gene: TRBJ1-2
v_gene: TRBV20-1
abundance: once
CDR3aa: CRAGDGYTF
CDR3nt: TGCAGGGCAGGGGATGGCTACACCTTC

d_gene: NA
j_gene: TRBJ2-6
v_gene: TRBV2
abundance: NA
CDR3aa: CASSAGSGANVLTF
CDR3nt: TGTGCCAGCAGTGCAGGGTCAGGGGCCAACGTCCTGACTTTC

d_gene: TRBD1
j_gene: TRBJ1-5
v_gene: TRBV2
abundance: once
CDR3aa: CASSEQGAVGQPQHF
CDR3nt: TGTGCCAGCAGTGAACAGGGGGCCGTAGGGCAGCCCCAGCATTTT

d_gene: NA
j_gene: TRBJ1-1
v_gene: TRBV19
abundance: NA
CDR3aa: CASSIGDRLHTEAFF
CDR3nt: TGTGCCAGTAGTATAGGCGACAGGCTGCACACTGAAGCTTTCTTT

d_gene: TRBD2
j_gene: TRBJ2-1
v_gene: TRBV7-9
abundance: NA
CDR3aa: CASSPGLGLASSYNEQFF
CDR3nt: TGTGCCAGCAGCCCAGGCCTTGGACTAGCAAGCTCCTACAATGAGCAGTTCTTC

d_gene: NA
j_gene: TRBJ1-5
v_gene: TRBV6-5
abundance: NA
CDR3aa: CASSYRGGQPQHF
CDR3nt: TGTGCCAGCAGTTACCGGGGGGGCCAGCCCCAGCATTTT

d_gene: NA
j_gene: TRBJ1-1
v_gene: TRBV19
abundance: NA
CDR3aa: CASSYIFNTEAFF
CDR3nt: TGTGCCAGTAGCTACATTTTTAACACTGAAGCTTTCTTT

d_gene: TRBD1
j_gene: TRBJ1-1
v_gene: TRBV28
abundance: NA
CDR3aa: CASTEGTGKREAFF
CDR3nt: TGTGCCAGCACGGAGGGGACAGGAAAACGAGAAGCTTTCTTT

d_gene: NA
j_gene: TRBJ1-1
v_gene: TRBV9
abundance: NA
CDR3aa: CASSVSPGTEAFF
CDR3nt: TGTGCCAGCAGCGTAAGCCCGGGCACTGAAGCTTTCTTT

d_gene: NA
j_gene: TRBJ1-1
v_gene: TRBV6-5
abundance: NA
CDR3aa: CASIRDGAAEAFF
CDR3nt: TGTGCCAGCATTCGGGACGGGGCGGCTGAAGCTTTCTTT

d_gene: TRBD2
j_gene: TRBJ2-5
v_gene: TRBV7-2
abundance: NA
CDR3aa: CASRGPAGGPETQYF
CDR3nt: TGTGCCAGCAGAGGCCCTGCGGGGGGGCCGGAGACCCAGTACTTC

d_gene: TRBD2
j_gene: TRBJ2-3
v_gene: TRBV10-3
abundance: NA
CDR3aa: CAISATSGSSTDTQYF
CDR3nt: TGTGCCATCAGCGCCACTAGCGGGAGTAGCACAGATACGCAGTATTTT

d_gene: NA
j_gene: TRBJ2-2
v_gene: TRBV5-6
abundance: once
CDR3aa: CASRRGFDPGELFF
CDR3nt: TGTGCCAGCAGAAGGGGGTTCGACCCCGGGGAGCTGTTTTTT